Listed here are 20 T cell receptor beta chains from one sample, sequenced in a study of cytomegalovirus exposure and HLA in healthy donors. TCRdb keeps only in-frame clones here, not all; method: immunoSEQ multiplex PCR. Of about 120,000 clones listed, 89% are singletons. Source material: PBMCs. The receptors originated from a woman between 18 and 29 years old in good health and CMV-seronegative.

In its sample, this clone was seen a few times. The chain combines TRBV28 with TRBJ2-3; TRBD2 aligns across 7 bases. The CDR3 extends over 14 amino acids. The germline gives CDR1 MDHEN, CDR2 SYDVKM. Losses at the gene ends were 3 bases for V and 1 base for J; bases not matched to a gene: 1. CDR3 residues: CASSFLAGTDTQYF. Here the CDR3 DNA reads TGTGCCAGCAGTTTCCTAGCGGGCACAGATACGCAGTATTTT.

The genes are TRBV11-3 and TRBJ2-1; 8 nucleotides match TRBD2. In germline, CDR1 is SGHNT, CDR2 YENEEA. The CDR3 is 17 residues long. V lost 5 bases and J lost 5; bases outside the gene matches: 14. The CDR3 DNA is TGTGCCAGCAGCCCCGGACTATGGAGCGGGAGTGACAATGAGCAGTTCTTC. It encodes CASSPGLWSGSDNEQFF. Looking up the rest from reference TRBV11-3 and TRBJ2-1 gives the full variable domain: EAGVVQSPRYKIIEKKQPVAFWCNPISGHNTLYWYLQNLGQGPELLIRYENEEAVDDSQLPKDRFSAERLKGVDSTLKIQPAELGDSAVYLCASSPGLWSGSDNEQFFGPGTRLTVL.

The chain is built from TRBV6-1 and TRBJ2-3; TRBD2 aligns across 13 bases. Germline V lookup: CDR1 MNHNS, CDR2 SASEGT. Losses at the gene ends were 0 bases for V and 3 bases for J; bases not matched to a gene: 9. This CDR3 is 19 amino acids long. The CDR3 DNA is TGTGCCAGCAGTGAAGCGCTACTAGCGGGGGGGATGGGGACAGATACGCAGTATTTT. Protein: CASSEALLAGGMGTDTQYF.

The rearrangement uses TRBV5-5 and TRBJ1-6, with 9 bases matching TRBD1. Trimming took 5 bases from V and 7 from J; bases not matched to a gene: 7. The CDR3 spans 15 residues. Germline CDR1 reads SGHKS; CDR2 reads YYEKEE (reference sequence). This CDR3 reads CASRAGTGSNSPLHF. In DNA, the CDR3 is TGTGCCAGCAGAGCCGGGACAGGGTCCAATTCACCCCTCCACTTT.

This sequence joins TRBV7-2 and TRBJ1-1; D is perhaps TRBD1 (6 bases). V lost 1 base, J lost 6 bases, and 15 bases lay in between. Germline V lookup: CDR1 SGHTA, CDR2 FQGNSA. The CDR3 is 15 amino acids. DNA for the CDR3: TGTGCCAGCAGCTTAGGTGTACAGGGCTCACCTGAAGCTTTCTTT. Translation gives CASSLGVQGSPEAFF.

The chain recombines TRBV30 with TRBJ1-2; unclear D gene. Germline V gene lookup returns CDR1 GTSNPN and CDR2 SVGIG (reference sequence). This CDR3 spans 13 amino acids. The V and J ends lost 4 bases and 1 base respectively, with 10 bases between them. CDR3 sequence: CAWIEEGNYGYTF. The CDR3 DNA reads TGTGCCTGGATAGAGGAGGGTAACTATGGCTACACCTTC.

This clone has only one observation. In DNA, the CDR3 is TGTGCCATAGGGGCCAGGGGGGAAAAACTGTTTTTT. It translates to CAIGARGEKLFF. The chain uses TRBV10-3 and TRBJ1-4, with 7 bases that match TRBD1. The germline CDR1 and CDR2 sequences are ENHRY and SYGVKD. This CDR3 is built from 12 residues. Germline trimming cut 9 bases from V and 8 bases from J; bases unmatched to any gene: 6.

Regarding this clone: This sample includes further DNA sequences coding for the same CDR3. The chain employs TRBV5-1 and TRBJ2-2; 11 positions agree with TRBD1. V trimming: 5 bases; J trimming: 5 bases; junction bases outside the gene matches: 5. The CDR3 is made up of 15 amino acids. CDR1 and CDR2 (germline): SGHRS, YFSETQ. This CDR3 reads CASSPGTGGTGELFF. The DNA for the CDR3 is TGCGCCAGCAGTCCCGGGACAGGGGGGACCGGGGAGCTGTTTTTT.

This chain connects TRBV7-2 to TRBJ1-2; no clear D gene. The V end was cut by 6 bases, the J end by 5 bases, with 10 bases between. The germline gives CDR1 SGHTA, CDR2 FQGNSA. There are 12 residues in the CDR3. Here the CDR3 reads CASSPEAYGYTF. The DNA of the CDR3 is TGTGCCAGCAGTCCCGAAGCTTATGGCTACACCTTC.

The chain is built from TRBV11-2 and TRBJ2-1, with 7 bases identical to TRBD2. CDR1 and CDR2 from the germline V gene are SGHAT and FQNNGV. J was trimmed by 16 bases and V by 4 bases; bases with no gene match: 10. The CDR3 sequence is 12 residues long. The CDR3 DNA reads TGTGCCAGCAGCTCGGGAGGTTTGAATTTCTTCTTC. Its protein product is CASSSGGLNFFF.

The chain couples TRBV6-1 to TRBJ2-7; a weak D match, TRBD1 (5 bases). Trimming cost V 5 bases and J 2 bases, with 10 bases left between them. Per germline, CDR1 MNHNS and CDR2 SASEGT. The CDR3 has 13 residues. The CDR3 reads CASSIQGTYEQYF. CDR3 nucleotide sequence: TGTGCCAGCAGTATTCAGGGCACCTACGAGCAGTACTTC.

The chain uses TRBV25-1 and TRBJ1-2; 8 nucleotides align to TRBD1. Germline CDR1 and CDR2: MGHDK and SYGVNS. The CDR3 totals 13 residues. The ends lost 9 bases at V and 8 bases at J; junction bases unmatched: 11. The CDR3 loop reads CASTDREVEGYTF. The CDR3 DNA follows: TGTGCCAGTACGGACAGGGAGGTGGAAGGCTACACCTTC.

The chain recombines TRBV5-1 with TRBJ1-3; D unresolved. The V end was cut by 2 bases, the J end by 15 bases, with 9 bases between. Germline V gene lookup returns CDR1 SGHRS and CDR2 YFSETQ. CDR3 length: 10 residues. The CDR3 loop reads CASSLLLRYF. The CDR3 DNA reads TGCGCCAGCAGCTTACTCTTAAGATATTTT.

The CDR3 is CASRPSSGAIKEQFF. CDR3 DNA: TGTGCCAGCCGCCCTTCTAGCGGGGCCATTAAGGAGCAGTTCTTC. The rearrangement joins TRBV27 to TRBJ2-1, with 9 nucleotides matching TRBD2. V gave up 8 bases and J gave up 10 bases; unmatched junction bases: 15. The CDR3 loop spans 15 amino acids. Germline CDR1 MNHEY, CDR2 SMNVEV (reference sequence).

J is TRBJ2-1 and V is TRBV5-6; TRBD1 matches 9 bases. The CDR3 spans 15 residues. Looked up from germline, CDR1 is SGHDT and CDR2 is YYEEEE. Trimming cost V 1 base and J 3 bases; bases outside gene matches: 2. The chain's CDR3 is CASSLYRGLYNEQFF. The CDR3 nucleotides are TGTGCCAGCAGCTTGTACAGGGGGCTCTACAATGAGCAGTTCTTC.

The chain is built from TRBV7-2 and TRBJ2-3; 14 nucleotides agree with TRBD2. J gave up 5 bases and V 3 bases, and 4 bases lay outside the gene matches. Germline values: CDR1 SGHTA, CDR2 FQGNSA. The CDR3 consists of 16 residues. The CDR3 reads CASSLGLAGVQDTQYF. CDR3 in DNA: TGTGCCAGCAGCTTGGGACTAGCGGGAGTACAAGATACGCAGTATTTT.

This clone has just one count. The CDR3 sequence: CASTPPGGVGMRGYTF. In nucleotides, the CDR3 is TGTGCCAGCACCCCCCCCGGGGGGGTCGGAATGCGGGGCTACACCTTC. The chain couples TRBV28 to TRBJ1-2, with a possible D match to TRBD1 (5 bases). CDR3 size: 16 residues. Germline CDR1 is MDHEN and CDR2 is SYDVKM. With 7 bases removed from V and 8 bases from J, the gap between germline ends came to 26 bases.

This clone showed up just once. The J gene is TRBJ2-5, the V gene TRBV27, with a weak D call TRBD1 (6 bases). V lost 4 bases to trimming and J lost 5 bases, with 14 bases between them. The CDR3 is 14 amino acids. Looked up from germline, CDR1 is MNHEY and CDR2 is SMNVEV (reference sequence). The CDR3 DNA reads TGTGCCAGCAGTTATTCAGGGGCGGTGGAGACCCAGTACTTC. Amino acid sequence: CASSYSGAVETQYF.

The V and J genes are TRBV29-1 and TRBJ2-5, with 8 bases that match TRBD2. The trim removed 4 bases at V and 4 bases at J, leaving 5 bases unmatched. Germline CDR1 reads SQVTM; CDR2 reads ANQGSEA. This CDR3 comprises 13 residues. The CDR3 here is CSVVPGGGETQYF. CDR3 in DNA: TGCAGCGTTGTTCCGGGGGGGGGAGAGACCCAGTACTTC.

The gene calls are TRBV7-9 and TRBJ1-2; 11 nucleotides agree with TRBD1. The trim removed 5 bases at V and 5 bases at J, leaving 7 bases unmatched. The CDR3 is 15 amino acids. CDR1 is SEHNR, CDR2 FQNEAQ, per germline (reference sequence). In nucleotides, the CDR3 is TGTGCCAGCAGCACAGGACAGGGGGCGAGGTATGGCTACACCTTC. The encoded protein is CASSTGQGARYGYTF. Full variable domain (outside the CDR3, taken from reference TRBV7-9 and TRBJ1-2): DTGVSQNPRHKITKRGQNVTFRCDPISEHNRLYWYRQTLGQGPEFLTYFQNEAQLEKSRLLSDRFSAERPKGSFSTLEIQRTEQGDSAMYLCASSTGQGARYGYTFGSGTRLTVV.